Presented here are 10 T cell receptor beta chains from one specimen sequenced in a study of cytomegalovirus exposure and HLA in healthy donors. The PCR had 60 Vbeta and 13 Jbeta primers. The protocol was immunoSEQ multiplex PCR, while the TCRdb copy is restricted to in-frame clones and leaves out a portion. The sample has about 180,000 clones, more than 75% seen once. The specimen sequenced was PBMCs. The receptors shown here come from a woman in her 30s in good health and CMV-seropositive.

This chain connects TRBV19 to TRBJ1-5, with 9 bases fitting TRBD1. The length of the CDR3 is 15 residues. Germline trimming cut 3 bases from V and 3 bases from J; bases unmatched to any gene: 3. From germline, CDR1 is LNHDA and CDR2 SQIVND (reference sequence). The CDR3 region is CASSITGGLNQPQHF. CDR3 coding DNA: TGTGCCAGTAGTATCACAGGGGGCCTCAATCAGCCCCAGCATTTT.

This clone was recorded only once. V and J are TRBV5-1 and TRBJ1-2; 8 bases line up with TRBD1. J lost 0 bases, V lost 2 bases, and 3 bases had no gene match. Germline V gene sequence: CDR1 SGHRS, CDR2 YFSETQ. The length of the CDR3 is 15 residues. In DNA, the CDR3 is TGCGCCAGCAGCTTAAGGACAGGGCCTAACTATGGCTACACCTTC. The encoded protein is CASSLRTGPNYGYTF.

This chain uses TRBV11-2 with TRBJ1-4; D is possibly TRBD1 (5 bases). Per germline, CDR1 SGHAT and CDR2 FQNNGV. The CDR3 runs 14 residues. The ends were cut back, 2 bases at V and 3 bases at J, with 7 bases in the middle. CDR3 nucleotides: TGTGCCAGCAGCTTAACAGGACCTAATGAAAAACTGTTTTTT. Its protein product is CASSLTGPNEKLFF.

The chain has TRBV2 and TRBJ2-7; TRBD2 is a possible D gene (6 bases). V lost 0 bases and J lost 0, with 12 bases in between. Germline CDR1 and CDR2: SNHLY and FYNNEI. This CDR3 region has 16 residues. CDR3 nucleotide sequence: TGTGCCAGCAGTGAAGCAGAGGCGGGATCCTCCTACGAGCAGTACTTC. Protein sequence: CASSEAEAGSSYEQYF.

The V and J genes are TRBV6-1 and TRBJ2-7; 9 bases align to TRBD2. The V and J ends lost 4 bases and 2 bases, in that order; junction bases with no gene match: 0. The CDR3 loop spans 13 amino acids. Germline V gene data show CDR1 as MNHNS and CDR2 as SASEGT. CDR3 DNA: TGTGCCAGCAGTGGACTAGCGGCCTACGAGCAGTACTTC. Translating gives CASSGLAAYEQYF.

This chain uses TRBV28 with TRBJ1-4; 7 bases agree with TRBD1. Trimming removed 5 bases from V and 3 bases from J; junction bases left unmatched: 6. Germline CDR1 is MDHEN and CDR2 is SYDVKM. The CDR3 runs to 15 residues. CDR3 bases: TGTGCCAGCAGTCCGACAGGGAGGCCTAATGAAAAACTGTTTTTT. Its protein product is CASSPTGRPNEKLFF.

The V call is TRBV5-1, the J call TRBJ2-2; a weak D match, TRBD2 (5 bases). V lost 0 bases and J 7 bases, leaving 19 bases between the germline ends. The CDR3 spans 17 residues. CDR1 SGHRS and CDR2 YFSETQ come from the germline V gene. This CDR3 reads CASSLDPVRGEIGELFF. CDR3 DNA: TGCGCCAGCAGCTTGGACCCGGTTCGGGGAGAGATCGGGGAGCTGTTTTTT.

This clone came up a few times. The chain joins TRBV28 to TRBJ1-5; 7 bases are a match to TRBD1. J gave up 5 bases and V 8 bases, and 6 bases lay outside the gene matches. This CDR3 spans 13 amino acids. Germline CDR1 and CDR2: MDHEN and SYDVKM. The CDR3 loop is CASSDREHQPQHF. CDR3 coding DNA: TGTGCCAGCTCCGACAGGGAACATCAGCCCCAGCATTTT.

Here the CDR3 DNA reads TGTGCCAGCAGCGACCCGGGTTCACCCCTCCACTTT. Protein product: CASSDPGSPLHF. The J gene is TRBJ1-6, the V gene TRBV6-1; D gene unclear. This CDR3 has 12 residues. CDR1 and CDR2 from the germline V gene are MNHNS and SASEGT. Trimming cost V 6 bases and J 9 bases, with 9 bases left between them.

The chain uses TRBV7-2 and TRBJ1-5; D gene ambiguous. The CDR3 extends over 15 amino acids. The germline gives CDR1 SGHTA, CDR2 FQGNSA. The V end was cut by 5 bases, the J end by 6 bases, with 17 bases between. Here the CDR3 DNA reads TGTGCCAGCAGCCCCCAAGCCGGGAGGAGTCAGCCCCAGCATTTT. Translated: CASSPQAGRSQPQHF.